The clone carrying this T cell receptor beta chain came up many times. What it binds is not known. Unique molecular identifiers were present on the cDNA, and a universal primer site came from template switching. In TCRdb, the 5' RACE reads were re-called with MiXCR into one record per CDR3 protein. The sample records around 250,000 distinct CDR3 sequences, approximately 7% being singletons. The data derive from a study of identical twins. General study results and limits: Out-of-frame alpha sequences shared between twins exhibited an excess of low generation probability. Insertions ran lower in abundant cord blood beta clonotypes, though not in memory repertoires.

V dropped 5 bases and J dropped 10 bases, with 15 bases sitting between them. The CDR3 runs 13 residues. The germline V gene encodes CDR1 SGHTA and CDR2 FQGNSA. This sample was also put to use in a study of yellow fever vaccine responses in identical twins.

The receptor was derived from a woman aged 18-30 years in good health. The sequencing input was memory (CD45RO+) T cells sorted from blood. The J gene is TRBJ2-1, the V gene TRBV7-2, with a possible D match to TRBD1 (6 bases). CDR3 DNA: TGTGCCAGCAGCCCAGACAGGTATAGGGAGCAGTTCTTC. Amino acids: CASSPDRYREQFF.